This T cell receptor (beta chain) was obtained from a study of blood T cell repertoires in COVID-19. Across the study: Acute and convalescent COVID-19 specimens originated in the United States, Italy and Spain. T cells, B-cell-depleted T cells, or PBMCs supplied cDNA or gDNA.

V trimming: 7 bases; J trimming: 4 bases; junction bases outside the gene matches: 9. Germline V lookup: CDR1 SGHRS, CDR2 YFSETQ. The CDR3 is 15 amino acids. Clones were read by immunoSEQ multiplex PCR, and TCRdb kept only the in-frame ones, dropping some. Of fewer than 75,000 clones in the sample, more than 85% were seen once. The source material was peripheral blood. The J gene is TRBJ2-5, the V gene TRBV5-1, with TRBD2 identical over 11 bases. The sequence derives from a man aged 45-65 years with active COVID-19. CDR3: CASSSGLAGGETQYF. CDR3 coding DNA: TGCGCCAGCTCCTCGGGTCTAGCGGGGGGAGAGACCCAGTACTTC.